The 2 T cell receptor beta chains listed next were all sequenced from one sample in a study of T cell repertoires in cytomegalovirus infection. TCRdb reprocessed the reads via MiXCR and lists one record per CDR3 protein. The sample lists a few hundred thousand distinct CDR3 sequences; about 32% were seen once. What these receptors recognize is not known. The specimen comprised cultured PBMCs, sampled from culture after CMV antigen stimulation. The receptors come from a human donor in good health (CMV status not recorded). Some clones in this sample may be carry-over from other donors' samples.

This clonotype showed up just a few times. V and J are TRBV7-2 and TRBJ1-1; TRBD1 agrees at 8 bases. V gave up 4 bases and J gave up 5 bases; unmatched junction bases: 9. CDR1 is SGHTA, CDR2 FQGNSA, per germline. The length of the CDR3 is 15 residues. The CDR3 coding sequence is TGTGCCAGCAGCTCCAGAATGACAGGGGATACTGAAGCTTTCTTT. Its protein is CASSSRMTGDTEAFF.

This clonotype was recorded a few times. The CDR3 DNA reads as TGTGCTAGTGGCTCTCCCGGGCCTGTTCGGCTCGAGCAGTACGTC. Amino acids: CASGSPGPVRLEQYV. The chain is built from TRBV12-5 and TRBJ2-7; D not resolved. The CDR3 runs to 15 residues. Germline values: CDR1 LGHNT, CDR2 FRNRAP. Trimming shortened V by 6 bases and J by 6 bases, and 21 bases separated the two germline ends.